A single sample gave rise to the 26 T cell receptor beta chains below, sequenced in a study of shared clonotypes between healthy human individuals. Clones were read by immunoSEQ multiplex PCR, and TCRdb kept only the in-frame ones, dropping some. The sample consists of 1.4 million or so clones, about 98.5% of them appearing once. Sequenced: naive CD4+ T cells sorted from blood. The sample's subset: CD45RA+ positively selected. These receptors were obtained from a man aged 30-40 years in good health.

This chain connects TRBV9 to TRBJ1-1; a weak D match, TRBD1 (6 bases). Per germline, CDR1 SGDLS and CDR2 YYNGEE. The CDR3 is 16 amino acids. Between the trimmed V and J ends, which lost 0 bases and 1 base, there was a span of 13 bases. CDR3: CASSVDPRQENTEAFF. The CDR3 DNA sequence: TGTGCCAGCAGCGTAGACCCCCGACAGGAGAACACTGAAGCTTTCTTT.

The J gene is TRBJ1-2, the V gene TRBV25-1; possibly TRBD1 for D (6 bases). The germline V gene has CDR1 MGHDK and CDR2 SYGVNS. The CDR3 is 17 residues long. The V gene lost 1 base and the J gene lost 7 bases, with 22 bases spanning the gap. The DNA of the CDR3 is TGTGCCAGCAGTGAATCGAGTTGGGGGGGCGCCAATGGTGGCTACACCTTC. Its protein product is CASSESSWGGANGGYTF.

The chain recombines TRBV7-9 with TRBJ2-3; D gene uncertain. This CDR3 comprises 13 residues. Germline CDR1 and CDR2: SEHNR and FQNEAQ (reference sequence). V was pared by 3 bases and J by 2 bases, with 6 bases between. CDR3 DNA: TGTGCCAGCAGCTTTTCGGCCACAGATACGCAGTATTTT. Amino acids: CASSFSATDTQYF. The complete variable domain, with remaining parts taken from reference TRBV7-9 and TRBJ2-3, reads DTGVSQNPRHKITKRGQNVTFRCDPISEHNRLYWYRQTLGQGPEFLTYFQNEAQLEKSRLLSDRFSAERPKGSFSTLEIQRTEQGDSAMYLCASSFSATDTQYFGPGTRLTVL.

J is TRBJ2-3 and V is TRBV2; D uncertain. Germline CDR1 is SNHLY and CDR2 is FYNNEI. V gave up 7 bases and J gave up 0 bases, with 8 bases separating them. This CDR3 is built from 13 residues. CDR3 amino acids: CASIGASTDTQYF. Here the CDR3 DNA reads TGTGCCAGCATAGGAGCTAGCACAGATACGCAGTATTTT. The complete variable domain, with remaining parts taken from reference TRBV2 and TRBJ2-3, reads EPEVTQTPSHQVTQMGQEVILRCVPISNHLYFYWYRQILGQKVEFLVSFYNNEISEKSEIFDDQFSVERPDGSNFTLKIRSTKLEDSAMYFCASIGASTDTQYFGPGTRLTVL.

V is TRBV7-3 and J is TRBJ2-2, with TRBD2 identical over 13 bases. The V and J ends lost 0 bases and 7 bases, in that order; junction bases with no gene match: 8. In germline, CDR1 is SGHTA, CDR2 FQGTGA. The CDR3 totals 18 residues. The DNA of the CDR3 is TGTGCCAGCAGCTTAACCGGGACTAGCGGGACCGGGGGCGGGGAGCTGTTTTTT. Translation gives CASSLTGTSGTGGGELFF.

The chain recombines TRBV29-1 with TRBJ1-2; 7 bases align to TRBD1. The CDR3 length is 13 residues. V dropped 7 bases and J dropped 7; count of bases not matched to a gene: 12. The V gene's germline CDR1 is SQVTM and CDR2 ANQGSEA. CDR3 DNA sequence: TGCAGCGATACAAGACAGGGCTTTTCTGGCTACACCTTC. This codes for CSDTRQGFSGYTF.

The chain recombines TRBV10-3 with TRBJ1-2; D uncertain. In germline, CDR1 is ENHRY, CDR2 SYGVKD. With 10 bases removed from V and 8 bases from J, the gap between germline ends came to 20 bases. The CDR3 covers 13 residues. Here the CDR3 DNA reads TGTGCCAGCAGGAAGGACTCCATTCACGGCTACACCTTC. Amino acids: CASRKDSIHGYTF.

The rearrangement links TRBV9 to TRBJ2-5; 10 bases are a match to TRBD2. Per the germline V gene, CDR1 is SGDLS and CDR2 is YYNGEE. The CDR3 totals 14 residues. The ends lost 6 bases at V and 3 bases at J; junction bases unmatched: 5. This CDR3 is CASTSGRVEETQYF. The CDR3 bases are TGTGCCAGCACAAGCGGGAGGGTGGAAGAGACCCAGTACTTC.

For this clone: The same CDR3 arises from other DNA sequences in this sample as well. This chain connects TRBV5-1 to TRBJ2-5; D remains ambiguous. Germline V gene data show CDR1 as SGHRS and CDR2 as YFSETQ. Trimming took 0 bases from V and 3 from J, leaving 3 bases between them. The CDR3 sequence is 12 residues long. CDR3 in amino acids: CASSLGKETQYF. CDR3 nucleotide sequence: TGCGCCAGCAGCTTGGGAAAAGAGACCCAGTACTTC.

This clone was seen once. In the same sample, other DNA sequences code for this CDR3. The rearrangement uses TRBV18 and TRBJ1-4; TRBD1 matches 8 bases. The CDR3 is made up of 14 amino acids. The V and J ends lost 4 bases and 5 bases, in that order; junction bases with no gene match: 3. Looked up from germline, CDR1 is KGHSH and CDR2 is LQKENI. The CDR3 is CASSQDRANEKLFF. In DNA form, the CDR3 reads TGTGCCAGCTCACAGGACAGGGCGAATGAAAAACTGTTTTTT.

The V gene is TRBV19, the J gene TRBJ2-1; D might be TRBD1 or TRBD2, each matching 5 bases. This CDR3 is 14 amino acids long. V lost 4 bases and J lost 8, with 15 bases in between. Germline V gene data show CDR1 as LNHDA and CDR2 as SQIVND (reference sequence). CDR3 sequence reads: CASSKPGPAHEQFF. CDR3 in DNA: TGTGCCAGTAGTAAACCGGGGCCCGCTCATGAGCAGTTCTTC. The variable domain in full, completed from reference TRBV19 and TRBJ2-1, reads DGGITQSPKYLFRKEGQNVTLSCEQNLNHDAMYWYRQDPGQGLRLIYYSQIVNDFQKGDIAEGYSVSREKKESFPLTVTSAQKNPTAFYLCASSKPGPAHEQFFGPGTRLTVL.

The gene calls are TRBV6-5 and TRBJ2-3; no definite D call. With 2 bases removed from V and 4 bases from J, the gap between germline ends came to 10 bases. Germline V gene sequence: CDR1 MNHEY, CDR2 SVGAGI. The CDR3 runs 14 residues. CDR3 coding DNA: TGTGCCAGCAGTTACGTGGCCTCCTCAGATACGCAGTATTTT. This sequence encodes CASSYVASSDTQYF.

CDR3 sequence reads: CSVETFQGVGTQYF. The DNA for the CDR3 is TGCAGCGTTGAGACCTTCCAGGGGGTCGGGACCCAGTACTTC. The gene calls are TRBV29-1 and TRBJ2-5; 7 bases fit TRBD1. Germline loops: CDR1 SQVTM, CDR2 ANQGSEA. This CDR3 spans 14 amino acids. The junction had 11 bases not matched to a gene; V was cut back by 3 bases and J by 7 bases.

The chain joins TRBV4-3 to TRBJ2-7; 7 bases agree with TRBD2. Germline V gene sequence: CDR1 LGHNA, CDR2 YSLEER. There are 16 residues in the CDR3. Trimming took 1 base from V and 3 from J; bases not matched to a gene: 9. CDR3 nucleotide sequence: TGCGCCAGCAGCCAAGGTCTCCCCCAGCGGGACTACGAGCAGTACTTC. It translates to CASSQGLPQRDYEQYF.

The chain couples TRBV11-2 to TRBJ1-5; a weak D match, TRBD1 (6 bases). The CDR3 loop spans 14 amino acids. Germline CDR1 is SGHAT and CDR2 is FQNNGV. The V gene lost 3 bases and the J gene lost 7 bases, with 13 bases spanning the gap. The CDR3 spells CASSLVMGGQPQHF. CDR3 nucleotide sequence: TGTGCCAGCAGCTTGGTCATGGGGGGCCAGCCCCAGCATTTT.

The gene calls are TRBV9 and TRBJ2-1; D is unclear. The CDR3 runs 14 residues. V lost 4 bases, J lost 3 bases, and 11 bases lay in between. The germline V gene encodes CDR1 SGDLS and CDR2 YYNGEE. Here the CDR3 DNA reads TGTGCCAGCAGCCTCACCGGCATCTACAATGAGCAGTTCTTC. This encodes CASSLTGIYNEQFF.

This clone appeared once. V is TRBV6-1 and J is TRBJ1-1; 8 bases fit TRBD1. CDR3 length: 15 residues. Trimming cost V 8 bases and J 0 bases; bases outside gene matches: 8. From germline, CDR1 is MNHNS and CDR2 SASEGT. Here the CDR3 DNA reads TGTGCCAGCGGGAGACAGGGGACTTTGAACACTGAAGCTTTCTTT. It is translated as CASGRQGTLNTEAFF.

V is TRBV15 and J is TRBJ2-5; D is perhaps TRBD2 (5 bases). The length of the CDR3 is 15 residues. Trimming took off 0 bases at V and 4 bases at J, with 12 bases between the two ends. In germline, CDR1 is LNHNV, CDR2 YYDKDF (reference sequence). CDR3 coding DNA: TGTGCCACCAGCAGAGATTTGGACTCGGGAGAGACCCAGTACTTC. Protein sequence: CATSRDLDSGETQYF.

The V call is TRBV29-1, the J call TRBJ2-7, with 8 bases identical to TRBD2. The CDR3 has 16 residues. CDR1 SQVTM and CDR2 ANQGSEA come from the germline V gene. V was clipped by 4 bases and J by 7 bases; unmatched bases: 18. DNA for the CDR3: TGCAGCGTTGTGATTTGGGACCCAGCGGGAGTTTGGGAGCAGTACTTC. Protein: CSVVIWDPAGVWEQYF.

The chain links TRBV5-4 to TRBJ2-7; 11 bases match TRBD2. Germline trimming cut 1 base from V and 3 bases from J; bases unmatched to any gene: 9. Looked up from germline, CDR1 is SGHNT and CDR2 is YYREEE (reference sequence). The CDR3 spans 17 residues. This CDR3 is CASSLTSGSPTFYEQYF. CDR3 sequence (DNA): TGTGCCAGCAGCTTGACTAGCGGGAGTCCAACTTTCTACGAGCAGTACTTC.

J is TRBJ1-2 and V is TRBV5-6; D is ambiguous. Trimming cost V 0 bases and J 9 bases, with 12 bases left between them. The CDR3 spans 13 residues. The germline V gene encodes CDR1 SGHDT and CDR2 YYEEEE. For the CDR3, the DNA is TGTGCCAGCAGCTTGGCCTCACCTACTAGCTACACCTTC. Translation: CASSLASPTSYTF.

The chain couples TRBV28 to TRBJ2-7, with D possibly TRBD1 on 5 matching bases. Trimming left V 2 bases short and J 7 bases short, with 9 bases between. The CDR3 contains 12 residues. The germline V gene has CDR1 MDHEN and CDR2 SYDVKM. In nucleotides, the CDR3 is TGTGCCAGCAGTTTAAAGGGGCGGGAGCAGTACTTC. Protein: CASSLKGREQYF.

The CDR3 protein is CASSFTPGNTGELFF. The CDR3 region has the DNA TGCGCCAGCAGCTTCACCCCAGGGAACACCGGGGAGCTGTTTTTT. The chain couples TRBV5-1 to TRBJ2-2; no firm D call. The CDR3 is 15 residues long. Trimming shortened V by 2 bases and J by 1 base, and 9 bases separated the two germline ends. From germline, CDR1 is SGHRS and CDR2 YFSETQ.

As for this clone: Other nucleotide sequences in the sample specify the same CDR3. CDR3 sequence reads: CASSLEGGGEKLFF. CDR3 bases: TGCGCCAGCAGCTTGGAAGGGGGAGGTGAAAAACTGTTTTTT. The chain is built from TRBV5-1 and TRBJ1-4; a weak D match, TRBD1 (6 bases). Germline CDR1 SGHRS, CDR2 YFSETQ. The CDR3 spans 14 residues. The germline V and J ends were trimmed by 0 bases and 7 bases, with 10 bases remaining between them.

The chain has TRBV6-6 and TRBJ1-3; TRBD1 matches 7 bases. The trim removed 5 bases at V and 2 bases at J, leaving 9 bases unmatched. The germline V gene encodes CDR1 MNHNY and CDR2 SVGAGI (reference sequence). The CDR3 loop spans 16 amino acids. The CDR3 protein is CASSTGVGGAGNTIYF. The CDR3 region has the DNA TGTGCCAGCAGTACAGGGGTGGGGGGCGCTGGAAACACCATATATTTT.

This clone occurred once. J is TRBJ2-2 and V is TRBV10-3; 8 bases agree with TRBD2. The CDR3 length is 14 residues. The J segment lost 2 bases and the V segment lost 10 bases, leaving 6 bases of the junction unmatched. Germline V lookup: CDR1 ENHRY, CDR2 SYGVKD. CDR3 DNA sequence: TGTGCCACCGAGCGGGGGACAAACACCGGGGAGCTGTTTTTT. Translating it yields CATERGTNTGELFF.